This T cell receptor beta chain was captured in a study of T cell responses to AZD1222 COVID-19 vaccine (dated by TCRdb to about 2021). Describing the broader study: AZD1222 recipients whose second dose came at about 4 weeks and those whose second dose came at about 12 weeks were combined into one group, since spike-specific TCR depth and breadth did not differ between the two schedules. A total of around 240 trial participants underwent TCR sequencing, of whom around 200 received two doses of AZD1222 and about 25 received two doses of the MenACWY control vaccine. Enrollment into the trials was organized by age into subgroups of 18-55, 56-69 and 70-plus years, and those subgroups contained approximately 160, 26 and 62 TCR-sequenced participants, respectively.

The CDR3 regions of human TCRbeta chains were subjected to immunosequencing. The original methods were these. TCRs in the repertoires were compared against a reference library of SARS-CoV-2-specific TCRs that had been generated with the MIRA antigen-specificity platform. Breadth was defined as the fraction of unique TCRs that were SARS-CoV-2-associated, and depth was defined as the fraction of total T cells that were SARS-CoV-2-associated. Each spike-specific TCR was assigned to its reactive spike region and to a CD4 or CD8 class using the MIRA data. Log10-transformed breadth and depth values were compared by one-way ANOVA with Sidak's multiple comparisons tests. This immuneACCESS table, as held by TCRdb, lists in-frame sequences with V and J called but not all clones. Of the missing ones, under half trace to an unresolved V gene in checked studies; the others have no known cause. That table is the source of V, J and clone size, and D and trimming were worked out from the DNA. Counted in this sample were about 130,000 clones; about 89% of them appeared once. Around 4% of the sample belongs to the ten largest clones.

Relative to germline, V is 0 bases shorter and J is 6 bases shorter, with 9 bases between their ends. Per the germline V gene, SQVTM is the CDR1 and ANQGSEA is the CDR2. From cysteine to phenylalanine, the CDR3 is 13 amino acids long. Left in the record is the CDR3 DNA by itself, 39 bases read in frame from the first base. The full study reports these points: Reportedly, almost half of the unique spike-specific TCRs recognized epitopes lying outside the regions that are mutated in the B.1.351 and B.1.1.7 variants. A significant rise in spike-specific TCR breadth and depth was observed after two AZD1222 doses relative to day 0 and relative to MenACWY recipients. No day 14 peak-response samples were available, so repertoires were characterized only after the peak T cell response. The whole spike protein was spanned by vaccine-associated CD4 TCRs, and dominant responses were seen in regions 160-218 and 743-854. Only five to seven AZD1222 recipients were SARS-CoV-2 seropositive at baseline, limiting conclusions about previously exposed vaccinees. Most participants were white British and females outnumbered males, and the authors suggested that clonal diversity may have been underestimated. In the small 56-69-year group, the increase in depth fell short of significance, most likely because of low power.

This specimen's time point label, per the study, means: baseline before first vaccination. Samples from vaccinated people were obtained from the UK trials COV001 and COV002, which included a single-blind randomized controlled phase 2/3 trial of AZD1222 (ChAdOx1 nCoV-19) in healthy adults. For TCRbeta chain sequencing, PBMC samples were collected from trial participants at day 0 and at day 28 after the second dose. This clone appeared once. Its antigen remains undetermined. No base quality information exists; no much larger clone differs at one position. The chain is encoded by TRBV29-1 joined to TRBJ1-5; the D gene identity is not certain. The specimen comprised peripheral blood, sampled on day 0 of AZD1222 vaccination. The sequence came from an adult in good health. The DNA sequence follows: TGCAGCGTTGAAGACGTAATCGGTCAGCCCCAGCATTTT. Translated, it reads CSVEDVIGQPQHF.